A single sample is the source of the 20 T cell receptor beta chains below, sequenced in a study of T cell changes during pregnancy in multiple sclerosis. Repertoires were generated with immunoSEQ multiplex PCR, while TCRdb's copy carries only in-frame clones and drops some. The sample lists tens of thousands of clones; about 90% were seen once. The material sequenced was CD4+ T cells from peripheral blood mononuclear cells, taken in the first trimester of pregnancy. Every receptor here comes from a female donor with multiple sclerosis, enrolled in a pregnancy study.

The gene calls are TRBV5-6 and TRBJ1-2; maybe TRBD1 (5 bases). The germline gives CDR1 SGHDT, CDR2 YYEEEE. This CDR3 has 14 residues. V lost 4 bases, J lost 4 bases, and 14 bases lay in between. CDR3 in amino acids: CASSGTGLLYGYTF. The CDR3 DNA follows: TGTGCCAGCAGCGGAACGGGACTGCTCTATGGCTACACCTTC.

This clone was recorded only once. The rearrangement links TRBV14 to TRBJ2-1, with D possibly TRBD2 on 5 matching bases. The germline V gene encodes CDR1 SGHDN and CDR2 FVKESK. Between the trimmed V and J ends, which lost 0 bases and 6 bases, there was a span of 12 bases. There are 15 residues in the CDR3. The CDR3, as DNA: TGTGCCAGCAGCCAAGATAATCTTCGGGGCAATGAGCAGTTCTTC. Its translation: CASSQDNLRGNEQFF. The whole variable domain, filled in from reference TRBV14 and TRBJ2-1, reads EAGVTQFPSHSVIEKGQTVTLRCDPISGHDNLYWYRRVMGKEIKFLLHFVKESKQDESGMPNNRFLAERTGGTYSTLKVQPAELEDSGVYFCASSQDNLRGNEQFFGPGTRLTVL.

This clone has just one count. The chain employs TRBV6-1 and TRBJ1-2; D is unclear. CDR1 and CDR2 (germline): MNHNS, SASEGT. V was shortened by 8 bases and J by 1 base, with 14 bases between the two germline ends. The CDR3 is 14 residues long. CDR3 bases: TGTGCCAGCTCCCACCTCGACTTTAACTATGGCTACACCTTC. Translated: CASSHLDFNYGYTF.

The chain recombines TRBV4-3 with TRBJ2-1; TRBD1 matches at 7 bases. V was clipped by 4 bases and J by 5 bases; unmatched bases: 8. The CDR3 has 15 amino acids. Germline V lookup: CDR1 LGHNA, CDR2 YSLEER. CDR3: CASSLQGVGDNEQFF. The CDR3 DNA follows: TGCGCCAGCAGCCTCCAGGGGGTCGGCGACAATGAGCAGTTCTTC.

CDR3 sequence: CASSEALQTAGELFF. DNA of the CDR3: TGTGCCAGCAGTGAAGCGCTTCAGACAGCCGGGGAGCTGTTTTTT. The chain recombines TRBV2 with TRBJ2-2; perhaps TRBD1 as D (5 bases). Germline-derived CDR1 and CDR2 are SNHLY and FYNNEI. The length of the CDR3 is 15 residues. Trimming left V 0 bases short and J 6 bases short, with 11 bases between.

The rearrangement uses TRBV6-4 and TRBJ2-2; TRBD1 matches 9 bases. Germline assignment: CDR1 MRHNA and CDR2 SNTAGT. The CDR3 has 14 residues. V shed 6 bases and J 6 bases; nucleotides not matched to a gene: 5. CDR3 loop: CASRPQGAAGELFF. The CDR3 region has the DNA TGTGCCAGCAGGCCACAGGGGGCGGCCGGGGAGCTGTTTTTT.

The chain combines TRBV27 with TRBJ2-5, with D possibly being TRBD1 (5 bases). Per the germline V gene, CDR1 is MNHEY and CDR2 is SMNVEV (reference sequence). The CDR3 extends over 12 amino acids. Trimming pared 7 bases from V and 5 bases from J, leaving 11 bases between. Here the CDR3 reads CASKTGSETQYF. The DNA for the CDR3 is TGTGCCAGCAAAACAGGATCGGAGACCCAGTACTTC.

V is TRBV9 and J is TRBJ2-7; 9 bases are a match to TRBD1. This CDR3 region has 15 residues. Trimming took 3 bases from V and 6 from J; bases not matched to a gene: 10. Germline-derived CDR1 and CDR2 are SGDLS and YYNGEE. The CDR3 DNA reads as TGTGCCAGCAGCGCCGGGGACAGGGCCGTATCCGAGCAGTACTTC. This encodes CASSAGDRAVSEQYF. The entire variable domain, with the rest obtained from reference TRBV9 and TRBJ2-7, is as follows: DSGVTQTPKHLITATGQRVTLRCSPRSGDLSVYWYQQSLDQGLQFLIQYYNGEERAKGNILERFSAQQFPDLHSELNLSSLELGDSALYFCASSAGDRAVSEQYFGPGTRLTVT.

The chain recombines TRBV6-4 with TRBJ2-1; TRBD1 agrees at 8 bases. J was trimmed by 0 bases and V by 4 bases; bases with no gene match: 5. CDR1 MRHNA and CDR2 SNTAGT come from the germline V gene. The CDR3 is 16 residues long. In DNA, the CDR3 is TGTGCCAGCAGTGGACGACAGGGGAGCTCCTACAATGAGCAGTTCTTC. It encodes CASSGRQGSSYNEQFF.

This clone occurred a few times. The J gene is TRBJ1-6, the V gene TRBV10-3; tentatively, D is TRBD1 (5 bases). From germline, CDR1 is ENHRY and CDR2 SYGVKD. V dropped 7 bases and J dropped 2 bases, with 9 bases sitting between them. This CDR3 has 14 residues. The CDR3 region has the DNA TGTGCCATCAAGGGACTCGCCTATAATTCACCCCTCCACTTT. Translated: CAIKGLAYNSPLHF.

The rearrangement uses TRBV9 and TRBJ2-3, with 10 positions matching TRBD2. This CDR3 spans 16 amino acids. CDR1 is SGDLS, CDR2 YYNGEE, per germline. Trimming took 0 bases from V and 2 from J; bases not matched to a gene: 3. The CDR3 spells CASSVASGGNTDTQYF. CDR3 bases: TGTGCCAGCAGCGTAGCTAGCGGGGGAAACACAGATACGCAGTATTTT.

The genes are TRBV11-3 and TRBJ2-1, with D possibly matching TRBD2 (6 bases). The germline V and J ends were trimmed by 2 bases and 8 bases, with 13 bases remaining between them. This CDR3 contains 14 residues. Germline values: CDR1 SGHNT, CDR2 YENEEA. CDR3 region: CASSLMAGGDEQFF. CDR3 coding DNA: TGTGCCAGCAGCTTAATGGCAGGCGGGGATGAGCAGTTCTTC.

This clone has a single count. The rearrangement uses TRBV6-1 and TRBJ1-6, with TRBD1 matching over 8 bases. With 0 bases clipped from V and 2 bases from J, the junction kept 0 bases outside the gene matches. The CDR3 runs 16 residues. CDR1 and CDR2 from the germline V gene are MNHNS and SASEGT. The CDR3 DNA sequence: TGTGCCAGCAGTGAAGCGACAGGGGCCTATAATTCACCCCTCCACTTT. Amino acids: CASSEATGAYNSPLHF.

The chain links TRBV6-6 to TRBJ1-1, with D possibly TRBD1 on 6 matching bases. The CDR3 is 16 residues long. Germline V gene data show CDR1 as MNHNY and CDR2 as SVGAGI (reference sequence). V shed 0 bases and J shed 1 base, with 12 bases lying between them. The CDR3 reads CASSYSQGVANTEAFF. Here the CDR3 DNA reads TGTGCCAGCAGTTACTCACAGGGTGTGGCGAACACTGAAGCTTTCTTT.

The V gene is TRBV9, the J gene TRBJ1-5, with 8 positions matching TRBD1. This CDR3 is 14 amino acids long. The germline gives CDR1 SGDLS, CDR2 YYNGEE. V was clipped by 3 bases and J by 2 bases; unmatched bases: 1. The CDR3 sequence is CASSAGQGNQPQHF. DNA of the CDR3: TGTGCCAGCAGCGCGGGACAGGGCAATCAGCCCCAGCATTTT. Supplemented by reference TRBV9 and TRBJ1-5, the full variable domain reads DSGVTQTPKHLITATGQRVTLRCSPRSGDLSVYWYQQSLDQGLQFLIQYYNGEERAKGNILERFSAQQFPDLHSELNLSSLELGDSALYFCASSAGQGNQPQHFGDGTRLSIL.

This clone appeared a single time. This rearrangement joins TRBV5-6 to TRBJ2-5; the match to TRBD1 covers 10 bases. The trim removed 4 bases at V and 2 bases at J, leaving 2 bases unmatched. The CDR3 is 14 amino acids. Germline loops: CDR1 SGHDT, CDR2 YYEEEE. CDR3 sequence: CASSPGQGQETQYF. The CDR3 DNA sequence: TGTGCCAGCAGCCCGGGACAGGGGCAAGAGACCCAGTACTTC.

This chain uses TRBV11-2 with TRBJ1-6; D perhaps matches TRBD1 (5 bases). CDR1 SGHAT and CDR2 FQNNGV come from the germline V gene. V lost 0 bases, J lost 9 bases, and 18 bases lay in between. The CDR3 is made up of 17 amino acids. CDR3 residues: CASSLDREALFGSPLHF. CDR3 sequence (DNA): TGTGCCAGCAGCTTAGACAGGGAGGCCCTTTTTGGTTCACCCCTCCACTTT.

V gene TRBV6-6 combines with J gene TRBJ2-7; D is possibly TRBD2 (5 bases). The V and J ends lost 4 bases and 4 bases respectively, with 14 bases between them. Germline V gene lookup returns CDR1 MNHNY and CDR2 SVGAGI (reference sequence). CDR3 size: 14 residues. The CDR3 nucleotides are TGTGCCAGCAGTTCTACCATCGGGGTATACGAGCAGTACTTC. Residues: CASSSTIGVYEQYF.

This sequence joins TRBV7-2 and TRBJ1-1; tentative D call: TRBD1 (6 bases). Germline V gene data show CDR1 as SGHTA and CDR2 as FQGNSA. This CDR3 has 14 amino acids. V was trimmed by 8 bases and J by 1 base, leaving 14 bases between them. CDR3 loop: CASGGGRGNTEAFF. In DNA, the CDR3 is TGTGCCAGCGGGGGGGGGCGCGGGAACACTGAAGCTTTCTTT.

This sequence joins TRBV7-8 and TRBJ2-7; 8 nucleotides align to TRBD2. The germline V gene encodes CDR1 SGHVS and CDR2 FQNEAQ. This CDR3 comprises 15 residues. V lost 1 base and J lost 2; bases outside the gene matches: 4. The CDR3 here is CASSLGGGRTYEQYF. CDR3 in DNA: TGTGCCAGCAGCTTAGGCGGGGGGCGGACCTACGAGCAGTACTTC.